What follows are 32 T cell receptor beta chains derived from one specimen sequenced in a study of PD-1 blockade in classical Hodgkin lymphoma. Libraries were prepared by immunoSEQ multiplex PCR; TCRdb keeps only in-frame clonotypes and omits some of them. Among 21,000 or so clones listed, approximately 88% were seen once. The sample's time point: cycle 4 day 1 (C4D1), after five to seven weeks of nivolumab. There was relapse after autologous stem cell transplantation in every patient, and there was variation in brentuximab vedotin exposure. The sequencing used peripheral blood mononuclear cells (PBMCs), collected before the fourth cycle of nivolumab. These TCRs come from a human donor with classical Hodgkin lymphoma.

Notes on this clone: The same CDR3 is also encoded by other DNA sequences in this sample. This rearrangement joins TRBV25-1 to TRBJ2-1; no reliable D call. The length of the CDR3 is 14 residues. CDR1 and CDR2 from the germline V gene are MGHDK and SYGVNS. Trimming took 5 bases from V and 0 from J, leaving 8 bases between them. CDR3 loop: CASSSTYSYNEQFF. The CDR3 region has the DNA TGTGCCAGCAGTTCCACTTACTCCTACAATGAGCAGTTCTTC.

The chain is built from TRBV30 and TRBJ2-5, with D perhaps matching TRBD2 (7 bases). The CDR3 has 13 amino acids. V was shortened by 1 base and J by 5 bases, with 11 bases between the two germline ends. Germline V lookup: CDR1 GTSNPN, CDR2 SVGIG (reference sequence). For the CDR3, the DNA is TGTGCCTGGAGTGCGGGGGGCGGCGAGACCCAGTACTTC. Protein sequence: CAWSAGGGETQYF.

The CDR3 sequence is CASSLSGGMGDTQYF. CDR3 DNA sequence: TGTGCCAGCAGTTTATCCGGGGGGATGGGAGATACGCAGTATTTT. The rearrangement uses TRBV27 and TRBJ2-3; TRBD2 matches 7 bases. V dropped 0 bases and J dropped 5; count of bases not matched to a gene: 5. Germline V gene data show CDR1 as MNHEY and CDR2 as SMNVEV (reference sequence). This CDR3 is built from 15 residues.

The table lists this clone with a count of one. V gene TRBV19 combines with J gene TRBJ1-5; 9 positions agree with TRBD1. Trimming at V came to 5 bases and at J to 1 base, leaving 6 bases not matched to a gene. Germline V CDR1 and CDR2: LNHDA, SQIVND (reference sequence). This CDR3 is 16 amino acids long. CDR3: CASSRVGTGSNQPQHF. Here the CDR3 DNA reads TGTGCCAGTAGTCGGGTCGGGACAGGGAGCAATCAGCCCCAGCATTTT.

The rearrangement links TRBV5-7 to TRBJ2-7; TRBD1 agrees at 10 bases. TRBV5-7 is labeled an ORF, and its function is uncertain. This CDR3 has 15 residues. With V trimmed by 4 bases and J by 2 bases, 6 bases remained unmatched. The DNA of the CDR3 is TGTGCCAGCAGCCCTTGGACAGGGGGAGCCTACGAGCAGTACTTC. It codes for CASSPWTGGAYEQYF.

CDR3 nucleotides: TGTGCCTGGAGCGTGGGTTCAGAAAACTATGGCTACACCTTC. This gives the protein CAWSVGSENYGYTF. V usage is TRBV30 and J usage is TRBJ1-2, with D hard to call. CDR1 is GTSNPN, CDR2 SVGIG, per germline (reference sequence). This CDR3 is 14 amino acids long. The V and J ends lost 3 bases and 2 bases respectively, with 13 bases between them. The complete variable domain, with remaining parts taken from reference TRBV30 and TRBJ1-2, reads SQTIHQWPATLVQPVGSPLSLECTVEGTSNPNLYWYRQAAGRGLQLLFYSVGIGQISSEVPQNLSASRPQDRQFILSSKKLLLSDSGFYLCAWSVGSENYGYTFGSGTRLTVV.

The CDR3 here is CASSSDIGPPNTGELFF. In nucleotides, the CDR3 is TGTGCCAGCAGCTCAGATATAGGACCCCCAAACACCGGGGAGCTGTTTTTT. The V and J genes are TRBV5-6 and TRBJ2-2; D gene uncertain. Germline CDR1 SGHDT, CDR2 YYEEEE. Trimming stripped 3 bases from V and 2 bases from J, with 17 bases between. The CDR3 is 17 residues long.

The V gene is TRBV9, the J gene TRBJ2-6; 8 bases map to TRBD2. V dropped 4 bases and J dropped 3; count of bases not matched to a gene: 12. Per the germline V gene, CDR1 is SGDLS and CDR2 is YYNGEE. The CDR3 contains 18 residues. The CDR3 is CASSTQREGGFGANVLTF. DNA for the CDR3: TGTGCCAGCAGCACACAACGGGAGGGGGGTTTTGGGGCCAACGTCCTGACTTTC.

The chain joins TRBV7-9 to TRBJ2-7; D is unclear. The CDR3 loop spans 13 amino acids. Germline-derived CDR1 and CDR2 are SEHNR and FQNEAQ (reference sequence). The V end was cut by 8 bases, the J end by 4 bases, with 15 bases between. For the CDR3, the DNA is TGTGCCAGCGGACCCCAACCCCCTTACGAGCAGTACTTC. It codes for CASGPQPPYEQYF.

The chain joins TRBV9 to TRBJ1-2, with no clear D. The ends were cut back, 1 base at V and 8 bases at J, with 15 bases in the middle. Germline V lookup: CDR1 SGDLS, CDR2 YYNGEE. The CDR3 consists of 14 residues. The CDR3 DNA sequence: TGTGCCAGCAGCGTACAGGCGGGGAATTTGGGCTACACCTTC. The encoded protein is CASSVQAGNLGYTF. Complete variable domain (other parts from reference TRBV9 and TRBJ1-2): DSGVTQTPKHLITATGQRVTLRCSPRSGDLSVYWYQQSLDQGLQFLIQYYNGEERAKGNILERFSAQQFPDLHSELNLSSLELGDSALYFCASSVQAGNLGYTFGSGTRLTVV.

The gene calls are TRBV5-4 and TRBJ2-1, with D possibly being TRBD2 (7 bases). Trimming cost V 1 base and J 3 bases, with 11 bases left between them. The CDR3 is 15 residues long. Germline V lookup: CDR1 SGHNT, CDR2 YYREEE (reference sequence). As DNA, the CDR3 is TGTGCCAGCAGCTTGAGGGGGGGGCTCTACAATGAGCAGTTCTTC. Its protein product is CASSLRGGLYNEQFF.

The chain recombines TRBV19 with TRBJ1-2; 12 bases agree with TRBD1. The CDR3 sequence is 15 residues long. Germline CDR1 is LNHDA and CDR2 is SQIVND (reference sequence). The V and J ends lost 5 bases and 6 bases, in that order; junction bases with no gene match: 7. CDR3 loop: CASSPDRDRGHGYTF. CDR3 in DNA: TGTGCCAGTAGTCCGGATCGGGACAGGGGGCATGGCTACACCTTC.

This chain joins TRBV5-1 and TRBJ2-1; 8 nucleotides match TRBD1. Germline CDR1 reads SGHRS; CDR2 reads YFSETQ. V gave up 1 base and J gave up 4 bases; unmatched junction bases: 4. The CDR3 has 15 residues. The CDR3 bases are TGCGCCAGCAGCTTGAGGCAGGGGGCTTACAATGAGCAGTTCTTC. This codes for CASSLRQGAYNEQFF.

The chain carries TRBV9 and TRBJ2-3; a weak D match, TRBD2 (5 bases). The CDR3 covers 16 residues. CDR1 is SGDLS, CDR2 YYNGEE, per germline. V was trimmed by 5 bases and J by 2 bases, leaving 18 bases between them. CDR3 protein: CASSPAPGNPTDTQYF. The DNA for the CDR3 is TGTGCCAGCAGTCCGGCCCCCGGGAACCCCACAGATACGCAGTATTTT.

This chain joins TRBV9 and TRBJ1-1; no clear D gene. The CDR3 is made up of 14 amino acids. Trimming shortened V by 0 bases and J by 0 bases, and 6 bases separated the two germline ends. The germline V gene encodes CDR1 SGDLS and CDR2 YYNGEE. CDR3 bases: TGTGCCAGCAGCGTAGGCCTCATGAACACTGAAGCTTTCTTT. Protein sequence: CASSVGLMNTEAFF.

This clone was observed a few times. This chain uses TRBV5-4 with TRBJ2-2; a weak D match, TRBD2 (5 bases). CDR1 is SGHNT, CDR2 YYREEE, per germline (reference sequence). CDR3 length equals 15 residues. V shed 1 base and J shed 1 base, with 8 bases lying between them. The CDR3 loop reads CASSLLGKNTGELFF. The DNA for the CDR3 is TGTGCCAGCAGCTTGCTCGGGAAGAACACCGGGGAGCTGTTTTTT.

This clone was counted a single time. The rearrangement uses TRBV27 and TRBJ2-7; 8 bases are shared with TRBD2. The junction had 8 bases not matched to a gene; V was cut back by 4 bases and J by 3 bases. The CDR3 contains 15 residues. CDR1 is MNHEY and CDR2 is SMNVEV in the germline V gene (reference sequence). The CDR3 loop is CASSSPGLGDYEQYF. The CDR3 DNA follows: TGTGCCAGCAGTTCCCCGGGACTAGGAGACTACGAGCAGTACTTC.

V gene TRBV2 combines with J gene TRBJ2-7; the D gene is possibly TRBD1 (6 bases). Looked up from germline, CDR1 is SNHLY and CDR2 is FYNNEI. Trimming pared 7 bases from V and 7 bases from J, leaving 17 bases between. The CDR3 runs 13 residues. The CDR3 nucleotides are TGTGCCAGCACGGGACACAATAAAGGGGAGCAGTACTTC. As protein: CASTGHNKGEQYF.

V and J are TRBV6-1 and TRBJ1-5; D is unresolved. The CDR3 extends over 15 amino acids. The V gene's germline CDR1 is MNHNS and CDR2 SASEGT. Between the trimmed V and J ends, which lost 2 bases and 0 bases, there was a span of 8 bases. The chain's CDR3 is CASSENEDSNQPQHF. The CDR3 region has the DNA TGTGCCAGCAGTGAAAATGAGGATAGCAATCAGCCCCAGCATTTT.

The chain uses TRBV4-1 and TRBJ2-5; no clear D gene. V lost 0 bases to trimming and J lost 1 base, with 9 bases between them. Germline values: CDR1 MGHRA, CDR2 YSYEKL. This CDR3 contains 15 residues. CDR3 protein: CASSQDVRPQETQYF. In DNA form, the CDR3 reads TGCGCCAGCAGCCAAGATGTCAGACCCCAAGAGACCCAGTACTTC.

V gene TRBV4-2 combines with J gene TRBJ1-2; D remains unclear. Germline lookup yields CDR1 LGHNA and CDR2 YNFKEQ. Trimming took off 0 bases at V and 2 bases at J, with 13 bases between the two ends. This CDR3 is built from 16 residues. Here the CDR3 reads CASSQERVGMNYGYTF. The CDR3 nucleotides are TGTGCCAGCAGCCAAGAAAGGGTCGGTATGAACTATGGCTACACCTTC.

The V gene is TRBV10-1, the J gene TRBJ2-3; 7 nucleotides match TRBD2. This CDR3 contains 14 residues. Germline CDR1 WNHNN, CDR2 SYGVQD (reference sequence). The V gene end was trimmed by 1 base and the J gene end by 5 bases; junction bases not matched to a gene: 3. The CDR3 DNA is TGCGCCAGCAGTGAGTGGCGGGAGCTAGATACGCAGTATTTT. Protein: CASSEWRELDTQYF.

The CDR3 is CASSLRTGATGELFF. DNA of the CDR3: TGTGCCAGCAGCTTAAGGACAGGAGCTACCGGGGAGCTGTTTTTT. V is TRBV7-2 and J is TRBJ2-2, with 7 bases aligning to TRBD1. Germline V gene data show CDR1 as SGHTA and CDR2 as FQGNSA. The CDR3 spans 15 residues. The junction had 5 bases not matched to a gene; V was cut back by 2 bases and J by 5 bases.

CDR3 sequence reads: CASSRRVYNEQFF. The CDR3 DNA follows: TGTGCCAGCAGTCGCAGGGTTTACAATGAGCAGTTCTTC. This chain connects TRBV27 to TRBJ2-1; TRBD1 is a possible D gene (5 bases). V lost 5 bases, J lost 4 bases, and 9 bases lay in between. The CDR3 is 13 residues long. Germline V gene sequence: CDR1 MNHEY, CDR2 SMNVEV (reference sequence).

V and J are TRBV25-1 and TRBJ1-2; possibly TRBD1 for D (5 bases). The CDR3 totals 13 residues. Trimming removed 9 bases from V and 2 bases from J, with 13 bases in between. Germline assignment: CDR1 MGHDK and CDR2 SYGVNS. CDR3 DNA: TGTGCCAGTCAGGGTGTTGAGAACTATGGCTACACCTTC. Translation: CASQGVENYGYTF.

The chain is built from TRBV6-6 and TRBJ2-7; D gene uncertain. Germline CDR1 and CDR2: MNHNY and SVGAGI (reference sequence). Trimming removed 2 bases from V and 2 bases from J, with 10 bases in between. This CDR3 contains 14 residues. The CDR3, as DNA: TGTGCCAGCAGTTACAAGACCTCCACCTACGAGCAGTACTTC. This encodes CASSYKTSTYEQYF.

The V gene is TRBV5-1, the J gene TRBJ1-3; D is unresolved. Germline values: CDR1 SGHRS, CDR2 YFSETQ. This CDR3 contains 16 residues. The V and J ends lost 0 bases and 1 base respectively, with 11 bases between them. CDR3 nucleotides: TGCGCCAGCAGCTTGGAGCGGGGTCGGTCTGGAAACACCATATATTTT. Amino acid sequence: CASSLERGRSGNTIYF.

The table lists this clone with a count of one. The chain links TRBV18 to TRBJ1-3, with D unresolved. The CDR3 contains 16 residues. V shed 0 bases and J shed 0 bases, with 9 bases lying between them. In germline, CDR1 is KGHSH, CDR2 LQKENI. DNA for the CDR3: TGTGCCAGCTCACCACCTGGGGTGATCTCTGGAAACACCATATATTTT. Translating gives CASSPPGVISGNTIYF.

The chain uses TRBV13 and TRBJ2-3; D possibly matches TRBD1 or TRBD2 (5 bases each). The CDR3 has 15 residues. The V end was cut by 1 base, the J end by 2 bases, with 10 bases between. Looked up from germline, CDR1 is PRHDT and CDR2 is FYEKMQ (reference sequence). For the CDR3, the DNA is TGTGCCAGCAGCTTAGCGGGACCCCTCACAGATACGCAGTATTTT. The encoded protein is CASSLAGPLTDTQYF.

In its sample, this clone was seen a few times. This chain joins TRBV6-1 and TRBJ2-3; 8 nucleotides align to TRBD2. The CDR3 spans 15 residues. The V and J ends lost 3 bases and 1 base, in that order; junction bases with no gene match: 3. Germline assignment: CDR1 MNHNS and CDR2 SASEGT. The CDR3: CASSDFGGGTDTQYF. The DNA for the CDR3 is TGTGCCAGCAGTGATTTCGGGGGGGGCACAGATACGCAGTATTTT.

This clone was observed once. The V call is TRBV27, the J call TRBJ2-5, with 13 bases matching TRBD2. After removal of 4 bases from V and 5 bases from J, the junction contained 7 bases not matched to a gene. CDR3 length equals 16 residues. Germline V gene lookup returns CDR1 MNHEY and CDR2 SMNVEV (reference sequence). CDR3 sequence (DNA): TGTGCCAGCAGTTGGGAACTAGCGGGGGGGCCGGAGACCCAGTACTTC. It is translated as CASSWELAGGPETQYF.

This rearrangement joins TRBV27 to TRBJ2-5, with 9 bases aligning to TRBD2. The V and J ends lost 3 bases and 5 bases, in that order; junction bases with no gene match: 7. Germline lookup yields CDR1 MNHEY and CDR2 SMNVEV (reference sequence). The CDR3 sequence is 15 residues long. DNA for the CDR3: TGTGCCAGCAGTTTCGGGACTAGCACGAGGGAGACCCAGTACTTC. Translation: CASSFGTSTRETQYF.